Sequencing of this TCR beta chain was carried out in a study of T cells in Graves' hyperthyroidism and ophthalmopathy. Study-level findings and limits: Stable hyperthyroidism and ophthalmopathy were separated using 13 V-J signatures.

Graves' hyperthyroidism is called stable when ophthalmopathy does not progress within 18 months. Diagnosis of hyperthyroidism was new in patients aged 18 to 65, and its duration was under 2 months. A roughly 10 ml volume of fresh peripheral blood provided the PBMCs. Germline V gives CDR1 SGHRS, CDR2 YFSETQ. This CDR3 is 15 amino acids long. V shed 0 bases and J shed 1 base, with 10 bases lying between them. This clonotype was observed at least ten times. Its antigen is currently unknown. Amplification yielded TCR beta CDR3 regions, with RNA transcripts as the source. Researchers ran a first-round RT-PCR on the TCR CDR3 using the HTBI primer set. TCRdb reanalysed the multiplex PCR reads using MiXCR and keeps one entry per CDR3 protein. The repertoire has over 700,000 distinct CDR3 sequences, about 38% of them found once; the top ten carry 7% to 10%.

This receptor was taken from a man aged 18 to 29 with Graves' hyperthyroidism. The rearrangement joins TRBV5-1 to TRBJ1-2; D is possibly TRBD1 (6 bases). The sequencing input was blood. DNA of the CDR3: TGCGCCAGCAGCTTGGGGGACATCTATAACTATGGCTACACCTTC. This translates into CASSLGDIYNYGYTF.